This T cell receptor beta chain was found in a study of T cell responses to AZD1222 COVID-19 vaccine. Libraries were prepared by immunoSEQ multiplex PCR; TCRdb keeps only in-frame clonotypes and omits some of them. This table has about 150,000 clones, roughly 88% appearing once. The CDR3 loop spans 19 amino acids. The J segment lost 3 bases and the V segment lost 6 bases, leaving 15 bases of the junction unmatched. Per the germline V gene, CDR1 is LGHDT and CDR2 is YNNKEL (reference sequence). This clone showed up just once. V and J are TRBV3-1 (or the pseudogene TRBV3-2) and TRBJ2-3; 13 positions agree with TRBD2. Sequenced here: peripheral blood, sampled 28 days after the second dose of the MenACWY control vaccine. The clonotype was recovered from an adult who received the MenACWY meningococcal vaccine as a control. DNA of the CDR3: TGTGCCAGCAGTCCAGACCCCTGGACTAGCGGGAGTTGTACAGATACGCAGTATTTT. It encodes CASSPDPWTSGSCTDTQYF.